This TCR beta chain came from a study of CD8+ T cells in alopecia areata. Study background: Percent affected scalp area, the SALT score, rated treated patients' severity.

On this clone itself: No antigen is known for it.

General study points: Many of the expanded lesional clones endured in scalp and blood while on tofacitinib. Only a single nonresponder existed, so baseline CD8+ expansion links stay unclear.

Treatment meaning: oral pan-JAK inhibitor, 5-10 mg twice daily. Sorting of CD4+ and CD8+ T cells was performed on PBMCs. The authors extracted RNA and reverse transcribed it into cDNA as the sequencing template. Profiling relied on immunoSEQ multiplex PCR, and the TCRdb table lists in-frame clones only, not all of them. This sample has 140,000 to 150,000 clones, with about 59% found just once. From germline, CDR1 is GTSNPN and CDR2 SVGIG (reference sequence). The CDR3 length is 14 residues. The V gene end was trimmed by 5 bases and the J gene end by 4 bases; junction bases not matched to a gene: 9. The gene calls are TRBV30 and TRBJ1-1, with 8 bases that match TRBD1. This clonotype originated in a human donor with alopecia areata. This sample comprised CD8+ T cells sorted from blood, obtained at week 4, from a patient treated with tofacitinib. CDR3 in DNA: TGTGCCTGGGGACAGGGAAGTTTTGGCACTGAAGCTTTCTTT. Protein sequence: CAWGQGSFGTEAFF.